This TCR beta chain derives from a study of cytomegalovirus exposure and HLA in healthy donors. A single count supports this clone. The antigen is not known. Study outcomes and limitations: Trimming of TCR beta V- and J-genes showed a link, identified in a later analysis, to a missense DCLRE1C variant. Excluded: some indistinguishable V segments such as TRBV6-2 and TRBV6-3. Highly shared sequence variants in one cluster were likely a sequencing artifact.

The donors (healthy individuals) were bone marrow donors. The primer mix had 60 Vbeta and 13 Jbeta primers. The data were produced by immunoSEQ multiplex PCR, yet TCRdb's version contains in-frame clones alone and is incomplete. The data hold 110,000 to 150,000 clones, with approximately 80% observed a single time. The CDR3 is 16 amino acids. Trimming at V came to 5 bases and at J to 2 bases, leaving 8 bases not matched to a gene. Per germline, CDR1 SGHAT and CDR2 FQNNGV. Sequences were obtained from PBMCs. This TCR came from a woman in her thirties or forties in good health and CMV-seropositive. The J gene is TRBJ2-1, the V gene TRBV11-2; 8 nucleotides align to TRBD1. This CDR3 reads CASSPTGAPTYNEQFF. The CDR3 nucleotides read TGTGCCAGCAGCCCGACAGGGGCTCCAACCTACAATGAGCAGTTCTTC.